What follows are 10 T cell receptor beta chains derived from one specimen sequenced in a study of cytomegalovirus exposure and HLA in healthy donors. PCR amplification relied on 60 Vbeta primers (plus 13 Jbeta primers). Assay used: immunoSEQ multiplex PCR; TCRdb lists only in-frame clones, some missing. Of about 160,000 clones in the sample, approximately 78% were seen once. Sample: PBMCs. The source of these receptors is a male donor in good health and CMV-seronegative.

The chain carries TRBV9 and TRBJ1-2, with 8 bases aligning to TRBD1. The CDR3 length is 15 residues. Germline values: CDR1 SGDLS, CDR2 YYNGEE. V was clipped by 0 bases and J by 11 bases; unmatched bases: 12. Written as DNA, the CDR3 is TGTGCCAGCAGCGTAGAGGCAGGGGGAACAGGGGGGTACACCTTC. It codes for CASSVEAGGTGGYTF. The whole variable domain, filled in from reference TRBV9 and TRBJ1-2, reads DSGVTQTPKHLITATGQRVTLRCSPRSGDLSVYWYQQSLDQGLQFLIQYYNGEERAKGNILERFSAQQFPDLHSELNLSSLELGDSALYFCASSVEAGGTGGYTFGSGTRLTVV.

This clone occurred once. The chain uses TRBV4-3 and TRBJ2-5; D ambiguous. The CDR3 is 15 amino acids. From germline, CDR1 is LGHNA and CDR2 YSLEER. Trimming left V 1 base short and J 4 bases short, with 13 bases between. Here the CDR3 DNA reads TGCGCCAGCAGCCAAGTTCCAGGCCCGCGAGAGACCCAGTACTTC. It yields the protein CASSQVPGPRETQYF.

The chain links TRBV9 to TRBJ2-5; TRBD1 matches 8 bases. Germline CDR1 is SGDLS and CDR2 is YYNGEE. V lost 4 bases and J lost 4; bases outside the gene matches: 9. The CDR3 is 15 amino acids. CDR3 sequence: CASSYQGAKGETQYF. CDR3 bases: TGTGCCAGCAGCTATCAGGGGGCAAAGGGAGAGACCCAGTACTTC.

V gene TRBV5-6 combines with J gene TRBJ2-3, with D possibly matching TRBD2 (5 bases). The CDR3 has 15 residues. Germline V gene data show CDR1 as SGHDT and CDR2 as YYEEEE. Trimming removed 4 bases at V and 3 bases at J, with 15 bases between. CDR3 nucleotides: TGTGCCAGCAGCATCGGGGTCCTGGGAACAGATACGCAGTATTTT. Translation gives CASSIGVLGTDTQYF.

The CDR3 loop is CASSPTLAPGELFF. In DNA, the CDR3 is TGTGCCAGCAGCCCGACTCTAGCGCCCGGGGAGCTGTTTTTT. J is TRBJ2-2 and V is TRBV7-2; D may be TRBD2 (6 bases). This CDR3 region has 14 residues. Germline V gene data show CDR1 as SGHTA and CDR2 as FQGNSA. V was pared by 5 bases and J by 6 bases, with 13 bases between.

The rearrangement uses TRBV27 and TRBJ1-5; the match to TRBD1 covers 7 bases. The CDR3 is 15 amino acids. V gave up 2 bases and J gave up 2 bases; unmatched junction bases: 3. Germline CDR1 reads MNHEY; CDR2 reads SMNVEV (reference sequence). DNA for the CDR3: TGTGCCAGCAGTTTAAGACAGGGCGGCAATCAGCCCCAGCATTTT. Its protein is CASSLRQGGNQPQHF.

This clone was counted only a few times. V and J are TRBV7-9 and TRBJ1-2; a weak D match, TRBD1 (6 bases). CDR1 and CDR2 (germline): SEHNR, FQNEAQ (reference sequence). Trimming cost V 0 bases and J 3 bases, with 17 bases left between them. This CDR3 contains 17 residues. This CDR3 reads CASSLAGGRGQDYGYTF. CDR3 nucleotides: TGTGCCAGCAGCTTAGCTGGGGGCAGGGGCCAGGACTATGGCTACACCTTC.

The J gene is TRBJ2-3, the V gene TRBV19, with D possibly TRBD1 on 5 matching bases. Germline V CDR1 and CDR2: LNHDA, SQIVND (reference sequence). The ends were cut back, 3 bases at V and 2 bases at J, with 15 bases in the middle. This CDR3 has 16 amino acids. CDR3 coding DNA: TGTGCCAGTAGTATTAGAAGGGGTTCTGCCACAGATACGCAGTATTTT. Translated: CASSIRRGSATDTQYF.

This chain joins TRBV1 and TRBJ1-2; the DNA was not compared with TRBD1, the D call given in the table. TRBV1 is annotated as a pseudogene. CDR3 length equals 17 residues. The DNA for the CDR3 is TGCACCAGCAGCCAAGATCAGGACGGCAGGGCTAACTATGGCTACACCTTC. It codes for CTSSQDQDGRANYGYTF.

The J gene is TRBJ2-5, the V gene TRBV9; perhaps TRBD2 as D (7 bases). Germline CDR1 SGDLS, CDR2 YYNGEE. Deletions cut 4 bases from V and 5 bases from J, with 15 bases between. The CDR3 is 14 residues long. CDR3 bases: TGTGCCAGCAGCCCAAATCCGGGGGGCGAGACCCAGTACTTC. Protein sequence: CASSPNPGGETQYF.